The sequence of this TCR beta chain was determined in a study of early T cells in non-severe SARS-CoV-2 infection. Study-level background: With bulk RNA from unsorted whole blood as input, sequencing yielded unpaired chains. Findings and caveats of the study: Sequences matched to VDJdb favored anti-spike CD8 responses, while private and CD4 specificities were missed.

This clonotype appeared many times. Its antigen remains unknown. Attachment of unique molecular identifiers to individual cDNA molecules was performed. TCRdb re-called the 5' RACE reads with MiXCR, one entry per CDR3 protein. The sample consists of fewer than 30,000 distinct CDR3 sequences, 4% to 4.5% of them appearing once. This CDR3 is 14 amino acids long. Germline lookup yields CDR1 SGHNT and CDR2 YYREEE (reference sequence). V was clipped by 1 base and J by 4 bases, with 8 bases between them. The material sequenced was whole blood. The chain couples TRBV5-4 to TRBJ2-2; perhaps TRBD2 as D (5 bases). The TCR was taken from an adult who was a healthcare worker with PCR-confirmed SARS-CoV-2 infection or an uninfected control (not recorded which). The CDR3 DNA sequence: TGTGCCAGCAGCTTGAACGGGGTCACCGGGGAGCTGTTTTTT. Translating it yields CASSLNGVTGELFF.